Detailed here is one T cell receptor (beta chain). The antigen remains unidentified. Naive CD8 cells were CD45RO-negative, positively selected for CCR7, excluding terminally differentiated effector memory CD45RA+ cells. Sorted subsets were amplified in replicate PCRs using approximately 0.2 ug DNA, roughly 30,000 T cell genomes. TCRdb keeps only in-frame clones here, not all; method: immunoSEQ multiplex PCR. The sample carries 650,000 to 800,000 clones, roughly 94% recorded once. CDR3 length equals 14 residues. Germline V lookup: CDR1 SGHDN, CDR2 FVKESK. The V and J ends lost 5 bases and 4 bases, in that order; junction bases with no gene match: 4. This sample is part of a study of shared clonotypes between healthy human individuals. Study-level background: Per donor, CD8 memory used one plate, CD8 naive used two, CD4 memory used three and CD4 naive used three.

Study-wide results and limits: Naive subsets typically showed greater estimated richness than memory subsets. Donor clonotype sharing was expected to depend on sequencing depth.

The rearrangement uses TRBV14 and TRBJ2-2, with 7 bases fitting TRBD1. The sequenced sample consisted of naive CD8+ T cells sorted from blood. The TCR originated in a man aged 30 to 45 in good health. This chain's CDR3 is CASSETGTTGELFF. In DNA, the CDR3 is TGTGCCAGCAGCGAGACAGGGACCACCGGGGAGCTGTTTTTT.